The sequence of this TCR beta chain was determined in a study of cytomegalovirus exposure and HLA in healthy donors. Whole-study findings and limits: A later analysis found TCR association rates differed by HLA locus, highest for DRB1 and lowest for HLA-C. Later on, analysis showed that most CMV-associated TCR beta chains appeared to be HLA-restricted. An Asian-associated ancestry cluster reportedly showed fewer N-insertions than the approximately 690-donor mean in a later analysis.

This clone appeared a few times. Its antigen remains unknown. Both 60 Vbeta primers and 13 Jbeta primers went into the PCR. Assay: immunoSEQ multiplex PCR; the TCRdb copy retains only in-frame clones and omits some. The sample contains some 170,000 clones, around 74% of which appear only once. The sequence was collected from a male donor in good health and CMV-seronegative. Specimen: PBMCs.

The chain's CDR3 is CASSLRYTEIAKNIQYF. CDR3 DNA sequence: TGTGCCAGCAGCCTGCGATATACAGAAATAGCCAAAAACATTCAGTACTTC. The rearrangement uses TRBV21-1 and TRBJ2-4; TRBD1 reflects the table's D call only, with no check against the DNA. TRBV21-1 is a pseudogene. The CDR3 extends over 17 amino acids.